The 10 T cell receptor beta chains reported below all come from one sample, sequenced in a study of T cell responses to AZD1222 COVID-19 vaccine (dated by TCRdb to 2020 to 2023). Library preparation was by the immunoSEQ multiplex PCR assay. TCRdb retrieved this table from immuneACCESS and kept in-frame rearrangements only. Not all clones are present; in checked studies, unresolved V genes account for under half, and no reason is known for the remainder. In all, the sample holds roughly 190,000 clones, and approximately 91% of those were seen once. The ten largest clonotypes hold around 3.6% of the sample. The time point label of this sample denotes: about 28 days (+/-7) after the second vaccine dose. The sequencing used peripheral blood, collected 28 days after the second AZD1222 dose. Receptors originate from an adult who received the AZD1222 COVID-19 vaccine.

The J gene is TRBJ1-2, the V gene TRBV7-8; D is perhaps TRBD1 (5 bases). V was cut by 1 base and J by 6 bases, with 12 bases left in between. The CDR3 loop spans 14 amino acids. Germline lookup yields CDR1 SGHVS and CDR2 FQNEAQ. The CDR3 DNA reads TGTGCCAGCAGCTTAGACTTGGGGGGTGATGGCTACACCTTC. It translates to CASSLDLGGDGYTF.

This chain links TRBV28 with TRBJ2-7; TRBD1 matches 11 bases. The V gene's germline CDR1 is MDHEN and CDR2 SYDVKM. J lost 4 bases, V lost 4 bases, and 12 bases had no gene match. The CDR3 spans 17 residues. CDR3 in amino acids: CASSSPGTGGAGYEQYF. CDR3 sequence (DNA): TGTGCCAGCAGTTCCCCCGGGACAGGGGGGGCTGGGTACGAGCAGTACTTC.

This clone came up once. The rearrangement links TRBV7-9 to TRBJ2-2, with TRBD2 as a possible D gene (6 bases). The CDR3 length is 14 residues. Between the trimmed V and J ends, which lost 5 bases and 6 bases, there was a span of 13 bases. The germline gives CDR1 SEHNR, CDR2 FQNEAQ (reference sequence). Here the CDR3 reads CASSPGGSAGELFF. The CDR3 bases are TGTGCCAGCAGCCCCGGGGGTAGCGCCGGGGAGCTGTTTTTT. Full variable domain (remainder filled in from reference TRBV7-9 and TRBJ2-2): DTGVSQNPRHKITKRGQNVTFRCDPISEHNRLYWYRQTLGQGPEFLTYFQNEAQLEKSRLLSDRFSAERPKGSFSTLEIQRTEQGDSAMYLCASSPGGSAGELFFGEGSRLTVL.

The chain couples TRBV10-3 to TRBJ2-7; 8 nucleotides line up with TRBD2. V gave up 3 bases and J gave up 5 bases; unmatched junction bases: 9. In germline, CDR1 is ENHRY, CDR2 SYGVKD. The CDR3 consists of 15 residues. CDR3 DNA: TGTGCCATCAGTGACGTCCGGGAGGGGGGCAACGAGCAGTACTTC. Its translation: CAISDVREGGNEQYF.

This chain links TRBV28 with TRBJ1-2; D gene uncertain. The CDR3 contains 11 residues. The V gene's germline CDR1 is MDHEN and CDR2 SYDVKM. The V end lost 4 bases, the J end lost 7 bases, and 7 bases lay between the germline ends. The CDR3 loop is CASSYEGGYTF. The CDR3 bases are TGTGCCAGCAGTTATGAGGGTGGCTACACCTTC.

A single count supports this clone. The chain is built from TRBV5-6 and TRBJ1-2; no clear D. The germline gives CDR1 SGHDT, CDR2 YYEEEE. CDR3 length equals 15 residues. The V end was cut by 1 base, the J end by 1 base, with 11 bases between. DNA of the CDR3: TGTGCCAGCAGCTTGCGGCCTTTTAATAACTATGGCTACACCTTC. This gives the protein CASSLRPFNNYGYTF.

The V and J genes are TRBV7-2 and TRBJ2-2; 8 nucleotides align to TRBD2. The CDR3 extends over 16 amino acids. CDR1 and CDR2 from the germline V gene are SGHTA and FQGNSA. V was pared by 6 bases and J by 1 base, with 7 bases of the junction left unmatched. The CDR3 nucleotides read TGTGCCAGCAGACCACCGGGACTAGGGAACACCGGGGAGCTGTTTTTT. It yields the protein CASRPPGLGNTGELFF.

The rearrangement joins TRBV18 to TRBJ1-5; no firm D call. V dropped 0 bases and J dropped 4 bases, with 1 base sitting between them. The CDR3 spans 12 residues. Germline V CDR1 and CDR2: KGHSH, LQKENI. The CDR3 nucleotides read TGTGCCAGCTCACCACCAAATCAGCCCCAGCATTTT. Its translation is CASSPPNQPQHF.

This chain joins TRBV5-4 and TRBJ2-3; 8 positions agree with TRBD2. V was pared by 5 bases and J by 0 bases, with 5 bases of the junction left unmatched. The CDR3 spans 15 residues. CDR1 is SGHNT and CDR2 is YYREEE in the germline V gene (reference sequence). CDR3 in DNA: TGTGCCAGCAGGTACACGGGGGGGAGCACAGATACGCAGTATTTT. Translating gives CASRYTGGSTDTQYF. Using reference TRBV5-4 and TRBJ2-3 for the parts outside the CDR3, the full variable domain is ETGVTQSPTHLIKTRGQQVTLRCSSQSGHNTVSWYQQALGQGPQFIFQYYREEENGRGNFPPRFSGLQFPNYSSELNVNALELDDSALYLCASRYTGGSTDTQYFGPGTRLTVL.

The chain links TRBV15 to TRBJ2-3; a weak D match, TRBD1 (6 bases). Germline V CDR1 and CDR2: LNHNV, YYDKDF (reference sequence). The CDR3 has 17 residues. Between the trimmed V and J ends, which lost 1 base and 4 bases, there was a span of 18 bases. The chain's CDR3 is CATSRAPGTYYADTQYF. The CDR3, as DNA: TGTGCCACCAGCAGAGCCCCCGGGACATACTACGCAGATACGCAGTATTTT.